The following is a T cell receptor beta chain sequence with its context. The sample comes from a study of cytomegalovirus exposure and HLA in healthy donors. CDR1 is SNHLY and CDR2 is FYNNEI in the germline V gene. J was trimmed by 4 bases and V by 6 bases; bases with no gene match: 6. The CDR3 runs 14 residues. Primers: 60 Vbeta forward and 13 Jbeta reverse. Produced via immunoSEQ multiplex PCR; TCRdb's table is partial and in-frame only. The repertoire consists of 75,000 to 100,000 clones, with 55% to 80% occurring once and the leading ten covering 1.2%. The rearrangement joins TRBV2 to TRBJ1-1, with 9 positions matching TRBD1. Material for sequencing was PBMCs. The TCR was taken from a female donor in good health and CMV-seronegative. The CDR3 sequence is CASSGDRDGTEAFF. The CDR3 DNA is TGTGCCAGCAGCGGGGACAGGGACGGCACTGAAGCTTTCTTT. Full variable domain (rest looked up from reference TRBV2 and TRBJ1-1): EPEVTQTPSHQVTQMGQEVILRCVPISNHLYFYWYRQILGQKVEFLVSFYNNEISEKSEIFDDQFSVERPDGSNFTLKIRSTKLEDSAMYFCASSGDRDGTEAFFGQGTRLTVV.